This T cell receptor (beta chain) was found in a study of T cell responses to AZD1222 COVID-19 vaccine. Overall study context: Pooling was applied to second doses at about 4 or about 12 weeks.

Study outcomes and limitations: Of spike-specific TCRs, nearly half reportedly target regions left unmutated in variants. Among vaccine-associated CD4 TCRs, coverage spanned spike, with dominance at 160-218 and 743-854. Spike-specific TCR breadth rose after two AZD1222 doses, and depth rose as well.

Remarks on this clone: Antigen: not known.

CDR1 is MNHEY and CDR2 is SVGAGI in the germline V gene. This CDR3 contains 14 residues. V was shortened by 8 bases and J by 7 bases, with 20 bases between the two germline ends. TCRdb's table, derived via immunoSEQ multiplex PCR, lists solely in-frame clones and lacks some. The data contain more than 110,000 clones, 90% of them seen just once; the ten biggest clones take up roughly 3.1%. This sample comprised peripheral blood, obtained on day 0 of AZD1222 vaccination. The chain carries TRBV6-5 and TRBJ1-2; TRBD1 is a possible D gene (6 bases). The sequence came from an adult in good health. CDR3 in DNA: TGTGCCAGCGAACGGGGGGGCCCTGCCCGTGGCTACACCTTC. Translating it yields CASERGGPARGYTF.